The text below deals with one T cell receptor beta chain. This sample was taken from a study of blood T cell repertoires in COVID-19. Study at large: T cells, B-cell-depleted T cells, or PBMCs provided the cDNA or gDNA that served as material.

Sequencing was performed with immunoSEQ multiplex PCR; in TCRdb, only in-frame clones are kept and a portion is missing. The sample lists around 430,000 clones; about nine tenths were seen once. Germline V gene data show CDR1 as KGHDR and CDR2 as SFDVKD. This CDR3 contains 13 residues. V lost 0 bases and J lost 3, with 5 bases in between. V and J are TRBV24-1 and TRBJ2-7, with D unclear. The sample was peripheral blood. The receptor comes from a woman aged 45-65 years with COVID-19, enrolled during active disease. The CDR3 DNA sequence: TGTGCCACCAGTGATTTGCTCGGCTACGAGCAGTACTTC. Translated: CATSDLLGYEQYF.